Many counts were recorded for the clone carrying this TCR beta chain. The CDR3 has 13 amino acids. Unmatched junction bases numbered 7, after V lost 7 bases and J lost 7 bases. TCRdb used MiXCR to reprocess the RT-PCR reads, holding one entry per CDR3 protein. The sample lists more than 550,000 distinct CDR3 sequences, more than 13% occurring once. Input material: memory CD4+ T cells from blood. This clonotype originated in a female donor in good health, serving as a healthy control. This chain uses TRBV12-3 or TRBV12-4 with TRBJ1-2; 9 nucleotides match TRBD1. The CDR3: CASIGQGRAGYTF. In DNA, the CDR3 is TGTGCCAGCATCGGACAGGGGCGCGCTGGCTACACCTTC.